These 32 T cell receptor beta chains were all obtained from the same sample, sequenced in a study of immune characterization of retroperitoneal liposarcoma. TCRdb analysed the PCR reads with MiXCR anew, one entry per CDR3 protein. The profile covers about 8,200 distinct CDR3 sequences, with about two fifths appearing a single time and under 15% taken by the ten largest. Specimen: tumor tissue. These receptors were obtained from a male donor with retroperitoneal liposarcoma.

This clonotype was seen a few times. The rearrangement joins TRBV6-5 to TRBJ2-2; D may be TRBD1 (6 bases). The CDR3 totals 15 residues. Trimming removed 0 bases from V and 3 bases from J, with 8 bases in between. Germline loops: CDR1 MNHEY, CDR2 SVGAGI. This CDR3 is CASSYSGHYTGELFF. In DNA, the CDR3 is TGTGCCAGCAGTTACTCGGGACATTACACCGGGGAGCTGTTTTTT.

J is TRBJ1-4 and V is TRBV7-8, with unresolved D. Germline V gives CDR1 SGHVS, CDR2 FQNEAQ. The CDR3 is 13 amino acids. Trimming left V 5 bases short and J 12 bases short, with 16 bases between. CDR3: CASSPGGEGELFF. In nucleotides, the CDR3 is TGTGCCAGCAGCCCGGGTGGGGAAGGTGAACTGTTTTTT.

This clonotype appeared a few times. The chain uses TRBV27 and TRBJ2-1, with 9 bases that match TRBD2. The J call may be wrong; the DNA end is better matched by TRBJ2-7. CDR1 and CDR2 from the germline V gene are MNHEY and SMNVEV (reference sequence). This CDR3 is 14 amino acids long. For the CDR3, the DNA is TGTGCCAGCCGTAGCGGGAGCTCCTACAATGAGCAGTACTTC. This sequence encodes CASRSGSSYNEQYF.

The chain joins TRBV7-2 to TRBJ1-5, with TRBD1 as a possible D gene (5 bases). CDR3 size: 12 residues. The V gene lost 5 bases and the J gene lost 7 bases, with 9 bases spanning the gap. CDR1 is SGHTA, CDR2 FQGNSA, per germline. This chain's CDR3 is CASSPGGQPQHF. Written as DNA, the CDR3 is TGTGCCAGCAGCCCGGGGGGGCAGCCCCAGCATTTT.

The J gene is TRBJ2-7, the V gene TRBV11-3; D might be TRBD2 (6 bases). With the DNA end fitting TRBJ2-5 better, the J assignment may be wrong. The CDR3 totals 14 residues. Germline CDR1 SGHNT, CDR2 YENEEA. The CDR3 sequence is CASSLRSGRETQYF. DNA for the CDR3: TGTGCCAGCAGCTTACGTAGCGGTCGGGAGACCCAGTACTTC.

Within the sample, this clonotype is medium-sized. The chain employs TRBV7-6 and TRBJ2-1; 11 bases agree with TRBD1. The J call may not be correct, given that the DNA end is closer to TRBJ2-7. This CDR3 contains 16 residues. Germline CDR1 and CDR2: SGHVS and FNYEAQ. CDR3 region: CASSPRPGQGGNEQYF. The CDR3 DNA follows: TGTGCCAGCAGCCCAAGGCCGGGACAGGGGGGCAATGAGCAGTACTTC.

In this sample, this clonotype is medium-sized (0.01 to 0.1%). The CDR3, as DNA: TGTGCCAGCAGCTTGGGACCAACTCCCACTGAGAAAGAGACCCAGTTCTTC. Protein product: CASSLGPTPTEKETQFF. The chain joins TRBV7-8 to TRBJ2-1; D is perhaps TRBD1 or TRBD2 (5 bases each). The CDR3 has 17 amino acids. CDR1 is SGHVS and CDR2 is FQNEAQ in the germline V gene. Trimming took off 3 bases at V and 13 bases at J, with 28 bases between the two ends.

This clonotype rates as medium-sized. The rearrangement joins TRBV7-2 to TRBJ2-5; 9 positions agree with TRBD1. Germline lookup yields CDR1 SGHTA and CDR2 FQGNSA. This CDR3 has 16 residues. The V segment lost 5 bases and the J segment 2 bases; nucleotides outside the gene matches: 9. DNA of the CDR3: TGTGCCAGCAGCCGGACAGGGGTCCCCCAACAAGAGACCCAGTACTTC. This encodes CASSRTGVPQQETQYF.

The chain carries TRBV6-5 and TRBJ1-1; D is ambiguous. From germline, CDR1 is MNHEY and CDR2 SVGAGI. The V end lost 2 bases, the J end lost 4 bases, and 11 bases lay between the germline ends. The CDR3 contains 14 residues. The CDR3, as DNA: TGTGCCAGCAGTTACGGGTATATCGGCACTGAAGCTTTCTTT. Its translation is CASSYGYIGTEAFF.

In this sample, this clonotype is large. This chain joins TRBV7-2 and TRBJ2-1; TRBD1 matches 7 bases. Looked up from germline, CDR1 is SGHTA and CDR2 is FQGNSA. J lost 10 bases, V lost 5 bases, and 11 bases had no gene match. The CDR3 has 14 residues. The CDR3 loop is CASSSRQGSHEQFF. The CDR3 DNA is TGTGCCAGCAGCAGTAGACAGGGCTCCCACGAGCAGTTCTTC. Full variable domain (outside the CDR3, taken from reference TRBV7-2 and TRBJ2-1): GAGVSQSPSNKVTEKGKDVELRCDPISGHTALYWYRQSLGQGLEFLIYFQGNSAPDKSGLPSDRFSAERTGGSVSTLTIQRTQQEDSAVYLCASSSRQGSHEQFFGPGTRLTVL.

The chain couples TRBV7-2 to TRBJ2-3, with a tentative D call TRBD2 (5 bases). V was cut by 0 bases and J by 1 base, with 8 bases left in between. The CDR3 consists of 15 residues. Germline V gene lookup returns CDR1 SGHTA and CDR2 FQGNSA. The chain's CDR3 is CASSLAEGGTDTQYF. CDR3 coding DNA: TGTGCCAGCAGCTTAGCTGAGGGAGGCACAGATACGCAGTATTTT.

This clonotype was observed a handful of times. This sequence joins TRBV6-1 and TRBJ1-1; 8 bases fit TRBD1. The V and J ends lost 6 bases and 5 bases, in that order; junction bases with no gene match: 5. CDR1 and CDR2 from the germline V gene are MNHNS and SASEGT. CDR3 size: 13 residues. The CDR3 sequence: CASRTGGLTEAFF. CDR3 in DNA: TGTGCCAGCAGAACAGGGGGACTTACTGAAGCTTTCTTT.

A few counts support this clonotype. The chain links TRBV11-3 to TRBJ2-1, with D unclear. The DNA end lines up better with TRBJ2-7; the J call may be wrong. The CDR3 extends over 13 amino acids. In germline, CDR1 is SGHNT, CDR2 YENEEA. CDR3 loop: CASSLGVGNEQYF. The DNA of the CDR3 is TGTGCCAGCAGCTTAGGAGTAGGCAATGAGCAGTACTTC.

This chain uses TRBV6-5 with TRBJ2-1; 14 bases are a match to TRBD2. CDR3 length: 14 residues. Looked up from germline, CDR1 is MNHEY and CDR2 is SVGAGI. Trimming at V came to 6 bases and at J to 16 bases, leaving 11 bases not matched to a gene. In DNA, the CDR3 is TGTGCCAGCAGACTCGGGACTAGCGGGAGAGCCTATTTCTTC. This encodes CASRLGTSGRAYFF.

This clonotype is classed as medium-sized. J is TRBJ2-1 and V is TRBV6-6; perhaps D is TRBD1 or TRBD2 (6 bases each). Trimming stripped 2 bases from V and 13 bases from J, with 18 bases between. The CDR3 is made up of 14 amino acids. The germline V gene encodes CDR1 MNHNY and CDR2 SVGAGI (reference sequence). The CDR3 nucleotides read TGTGCCAGCAGTTACCGACGCACGGGGGCGCCCCAGTTCTTC. Amino acids: CASSYRRTGAPQFF.

This chain links TRBV6-1 with TRBJ2-6; 8 bases match TRBD2. Per germline, CDR1 MNHNS and CDR2 SASEGT. Trimming cost V 2 bases and J 2 bases; bases outside gene matches: 8. The CDR3 runs 18 residues. The DNA of the CDR3 is TGTGCCAGCAGTGAACGTATGCGGGGGGTAGCTGGGGCCAACGTCCTGACTTTC. It codes for CASSERMRGVAGANVLTF.

In its sample, this clonotype was seen once. The rearrangement joins TRBV10-1 to TRBJ2-1; possibly TRBD1 for D (5 bases). Per germline, CDR1 WNHNN and CDR2 SYGVQD (reference sequence). V lost 0 bases and J 7 bases, leaving 13 bases between the germline ends. The CDR3 loop spans 15 amino acids. CDR3 DNA sequence: TGCGCCAGCAGTGAGTCGAGTGTCAGGGTGAATGAGCAGTTCTTC. The encoded protein is CASSESSVRVNEQFF.

This clonotype has only a few counts. The DNA for the CDR3 is TGCGCCAGCAGTGAGGCGGCGGGATTTCTCAATGAGCAGTTCTTC. Protein sequence: CASSEAAGFLNEQFF. J is TRBJ2-1 and V is TRBV10-1; D perhaps matches TRBD2 (6 bases). Germline CDR1 and CDR2: WNHNN and SYGVQD (reference sequence). The germline V and J ends were trimmed by 2 bases and 6 bases, with 14 bases remaining between them. CDR3 length: 15 residues.

This rearrangement joins TRBV12-3 or TRBV12-4 to TRBJ2-5, with a possible D match to TRBD2 (6 bases). Trimming pared 2 bases from V and 11 bases from J, leaving 15 bases between. The CDR3 totals 13 residues. CDR3: CASSLTSMNEQYF. In DNA form, the CDR3 reads TGTGCCAGCAGTTTAACTAGCATGAATGAGCAGTACTTC.

This chain links TRBV6-1 with TRBJ2-3; no clear D gene. V gave up 7 bases and J gave up 6 bases, with 11 bases separating them. The CDR3 loop spans 12 amino acids. Germline V gene lookup returns CDR1 MNHNS and CDR2 SASEGT. The CDR3 coding sequence is TGTGCCAGCACGCAGATGACTGATACGCAGTATTTT. Its translation: CASTQMTDTQYF.

The chain links TRBV11-1 to TRBJ2-5; D is unclear. The DNA end favors TRBJ2-7, so the J call may be wrong. The CDR3 extends over 13 amino acids. Germline assignment: CDR1 SGHAT and CDR2 FQDESV (reference sequence). Here the CDR3 reads CASSLVGSYEQYF. The CDR3, as DNA: TGTGCCAGCAGCTTGGTAGGCTCCTACGAGCAGTACTTC.

With regard to this clonotype: A much larger clone lies a single base off, so this may be a read error. V gene TRBV7-2 combines with J gene TRBJ2-5, with 12 nucleotides matching TRBD2. CDR1 is SGHTA and CDR2 is FQGNSA in the germline V gene. This CDR3 comprises 15 residues. The trim removed 3 bases at V and 11 bases at J, leaving 10 bases unmatched. This chain's CDR3 is CASSLTSGSYNEQYF. CDR3 coding DNA: TGTGCCAGCAGCTTGACTAGCGGGAGTTACAATGAGCAGTACTTC.

This clonotype is labeled as medium-sized. The chain couples TRBV7-6 to TRBJ2-1; weak D call: TRBD1 (5 bases). The CDR3 covers 13 residues. V was shortened by 5 bases and J by 10 bases, with 15 bases between the two germline ends. Germline CDR1 reads SGHVS; CDR2 reads FNYEAQ. CDR3 amino acids: CASSPDISYEQFF. The CDR3 nucleotides read TGTGCCAGCAGCCCGGACATTTCCTACGAGCAGTTCTTC.

This sequence joins TRBV6-1 and TRBJ2-3; D gene uncertain. The last part of the DNA fits TRBJ2-5 better; the J call may be wrong. The CDR3 totals 14 residues. CDR1 is MNHNS, CDR2 SASEGT, per germline. The chain's CDR3 is CASSVSLYQETQYF. The CDR3 DNA is TGTGCCAGCAGTGTGTCACTTTACCAAGAGACCCAGTACTTC.

This clonotype was counted only a few times. V gene TRBV6-9 combines with J gene TRBJ2-1; 7 bases line up with TRBD2. The end of the DNA fits TRBJ2-7 better, so the J call may be wrong. The CDR3 covers 18 residues. Germline V gene sequence: CDR1 MNHGY, CDR2 SVAAGI. The CDR3 region is CASSYPPRGGSSYNEQYF. The CDR3 nucleotides are TGTGCCAGCAGTTATCCACCAAGGGGCGGGAGTTCCTACAATGAGCAGTACTTC.

The chain employs TRBV25-1 and TRBJ2-1, with 12 bases matching TRBD2. The junction had 4 bases not matched to a gene; V was cut back by 4 bases and J by 3 bases. Per the germline V gene, CDR1 is MGHDK and CDR2 is SYGVNS. The CDR3 extends over 16 amino acids. CDR3 nucleotide sequence: TGTGCCAGCAGTGGACTAGCGGGAGTGGGCTACAATGAGCAGTTCTTC. Translating gives CASSGLAGVGYNEQFF.

Written as DNA, the CDR3 is TGTGCCAGCAGTGGGATTACTAGCGGGAGGGGGGTTTGGCAGTTCTTC. Translated, it gives CASSGITSGRGVWQFF. The chain uses TRBV25-1 and TRBJ2-5; 13 bases align to TRBD2. The J call may be in error: the DNA end matches TRBJ2-1 better. The CDR3 spans 16 residues. From germline, CDR1 is MGHDK and CDR2 SYGVNS.

The chain recombines TRBV11-2 with TRBJ2-5, with 8 bases that match TRBD1. V lost 0 bases and J lost 2; bases outside the gene matches: 2. The germline gives CDR1 SGHAT, CDR2 FQNNGV. The CDR3 has 15 amino acids. CDR3 nucleotide sequence: TGTGCCAGCAGCTTAGACAGGGGGCGGCAAGAGACCCAGTACTTC. Protein sequence: CASSLDRGRQETQYF.

This chain uses TRBV12-3 or TRBV12-4 with TRBJ2-1; 12 bases line up with TRBD2. The CDR3 sequence is 18 residues long. V dropped 3 bases and J dropped 0; count of bases not matched to a gene: 6. The CDR3: CASSFRLAGGSSYNEQFF. The CDR3 bases are TGTGCCAGCAGTTTCCGGCTAGCGGGAGGGAGCTCCTACAATGAGCAGTTCTTC.

The V gene is TRBV10-2, the J gene TRBJ2-1; a possible D gene is TRBD2 (7 bases). V was cut by 3 bases and J by 13 bases, with 16 bases left in between. The germline gives CDR1 WSHSY, CDR2 SAAADI. This CDR3 contains 13 residues. CDR3 sequence: CASSDPGRGQQFF. The CDR3 DNA is TGCGCCAGCAGTGATCCAGGGCGGGGGCAACAGTTCTTC.

A remark on this clonotype: A much larger clone is a single base away; this may be a read error. The V and J genes are TRBV7-4 and TRBJ2-4; D not certain. The last part of the DNA fits TRBJ2-7 better; the J call may be wrong. Germline lookup yields CDR1 SGHVT and CDR2 SQSDAQ. The CDR3 contains 11 residues. The CDR3 DNA follows: TGTGCCAGCAGCCCCCTCTCCGAGCAGTACTTC. This translates into CASSPLSEQYF.

This clonotype is classed as medium-sized. The genes are TRBV7-6 and TRBJ2-5, with D possibly TRBD2 on 6 matching bases. Between the trimmed V and J ends, which lost 1 base and 7 bases, there was a span of 10 bases. Germline V gene sequence: CDR1 SGHVS, CDR2 FNYEAQ. This CDR3 is 13 amino acids long. CDR3 in amino acids: CASSLEGLGTQYF. The CDR3 nucleotides are TGTGCCAGCAGCTTAGAGGGACTGGGGACCCAGTACTTC.